The present T cell receptor (beta chain) was sequenced within a study of T cells after yellow fever vaccination (dated by TCRdb to the late 2010s). General notes on the study: The SMART-Seq v4 Ultra Low Input RNA kit was used to prepare libraries from fractions with low cell numbers. The cohort comprised two healthy male donors, one aged 18 to 30 and one aged 30 to 40 years. Bulk TCR alpha and beta repertoires were sequenced longitudinally to track T-cell clones before and after primary and booster YFV17D yellow fever vaccination. Blood was drawn at multiple timepoints before and after primary and secondary immunization, with bulk PBMC replicates and cell subsets isolated. What the authors observed across the whole study: FACS-sorted repertoires could contain abundant contaminating clonotypes from the bulk population, so computational filtering was required. Because the study included only a couple of donors, the extent to which the findings can be generalized is limited. The secondary T-cell response was found to be weaker but faster than the primary response, with a peak reached on day 5 rather than on day 15. After the booster, most clones that had expanded after primary vaccination were detected again (approximately 95% of CD4 and around 88% of CD8), suggesting broad maintenance of memory. A small share of clonotypes was detected in both CD4 and CD8 compartments, with the overlap likely arising from convergent recombination.

Sequencing used an Illumina NovaSeq 6000. TCR cDNA was synthesized by 5'RACE template switching, through which a universal primer site and unique molecular identifiers were introduced. Priming for cDNA synthesis came from both the TCR alpha and TCR beta constant segments. Libraries were amplified in two PCR steps, with sample barcodes and sequencing adapters added in the second step. Libraries were sequenced on Illumina HiSeq 2500 (2x100 bp) or NovaSeq (2x150 bp). The authors processed their data as follows. Reads were demultiplexed and collapsed into UMI consensus sequences with MIGEC, and V(D)J alignment was performed with MiXCR. Using edgeR on replicate PBMC samples, clonotypes were called vaccine-responding if FDR was below 0.01 and the log2 fold change was above 5 up to day 15. Each bulk clonotype was labeled CD4 or CD8 based on which sequenced repertoire, CD4 or CD8, contained the clonotype at higher abundance. The public reads were quality trimmed at Q25 with fastp and then assembled into clones with MiXCR by TCRdb, keeping productive beta chains. One record per CDR3 amino acid sequence lists the most common genes and DNA. The V and J calls and clone size are TCRdb's, not the authors'. The sample table records 250,000 or so distinct CDR3 sequences; about 3.5% of these occur just once. Jointly, the top ten make up under 20% of the sample.

The treatment or condition label here, explained by the study, means: live attenuated yellow fever vaccine strain. At each blood-draw timepoint, two biological replicates of bulk PBMCs were obtained. PBMCs were isolated from peripheral blood using a standard Ficoll-Paque protocol. TriZol was used to extract RNA from bulk PBMCs, from CD4 and CD8 fractions, and from dextramer-positive and dextramer-negative fractions. Including the terminal cysteine and phenylalanine, the CDR3 comprises 14 residues. The sequence is cut down to CDR3 DNA, 42 bases in frame from base 1. Deletion took 4 bases off V and 6 bases off J, with a span of 13 bases between the germline ends. CDR1 and CDR2 are read off the germline V gene as SGHRS and YFSETQ. This clonotype was recorded a few times. It lacks a known antigen. No qualities accompany the bases; no much larger clone lies one base away.

The V gene is TRBV5-1 and the J gene is TRBJ2-2; the D segment could be TRBD1, given 6 matching bases. This TCR came from a man between 18 and 35 years old who received the YFV17D yellow fever vaccine. Sample: PBMCs, taken 15 days after the yellow fever booster vaccination. CDR3 sequence: CASSLEQGPGELFF. In nucleotide form, the sequence is TGCGCCAGCAGCCTGGAACAGGGCCCCGGGGAGCTGTTTTTT.